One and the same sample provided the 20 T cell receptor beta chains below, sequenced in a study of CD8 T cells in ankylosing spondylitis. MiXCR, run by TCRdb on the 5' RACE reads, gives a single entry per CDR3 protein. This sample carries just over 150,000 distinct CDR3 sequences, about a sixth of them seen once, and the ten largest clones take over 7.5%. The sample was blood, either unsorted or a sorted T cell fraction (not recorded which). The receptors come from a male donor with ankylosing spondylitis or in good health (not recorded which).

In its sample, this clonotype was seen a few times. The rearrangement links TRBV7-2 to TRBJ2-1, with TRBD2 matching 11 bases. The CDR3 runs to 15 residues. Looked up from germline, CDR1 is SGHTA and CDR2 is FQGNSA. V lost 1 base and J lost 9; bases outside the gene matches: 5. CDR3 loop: CASSLVRLAGTEQFF. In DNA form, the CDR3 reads TGTGCCAGCAGCTTAGTGAGACTAGCGGGAACTGAGCAGTTCTTC. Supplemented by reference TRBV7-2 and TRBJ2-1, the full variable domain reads GAGVSQSPSNKVTEKGKDVELRCDPISGHTALYWYRQSLGQGLEFLIYFQGNSAPDKSGLPSDRFSAERTGGSVSTLTIQRTQQEDSAVYLCASSLVRLAGTEQFFGPGTRLTVL.

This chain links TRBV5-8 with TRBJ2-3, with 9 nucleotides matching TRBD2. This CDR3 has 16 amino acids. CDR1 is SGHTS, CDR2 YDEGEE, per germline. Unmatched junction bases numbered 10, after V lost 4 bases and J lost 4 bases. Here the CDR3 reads CASSLGTSRGPDTQYF. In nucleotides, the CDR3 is TGTGCCAGCAGCCTAGGGACTAGCAGGGGTCCAGATACGCAGTATTTT.

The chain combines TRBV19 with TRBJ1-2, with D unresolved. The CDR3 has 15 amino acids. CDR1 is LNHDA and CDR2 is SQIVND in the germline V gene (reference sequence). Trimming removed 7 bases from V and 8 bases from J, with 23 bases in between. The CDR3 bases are TGTGCCAGTAAGACCCTTGACAAGAAGAATAAGGGCTACACCTTC. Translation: CASKTLDKKNKGYTF.

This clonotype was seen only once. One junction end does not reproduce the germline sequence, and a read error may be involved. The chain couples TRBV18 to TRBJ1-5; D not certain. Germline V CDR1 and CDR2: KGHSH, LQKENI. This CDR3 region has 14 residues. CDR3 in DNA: TGTGCCAGCTCACCAGGGCCTAGCAATCAGCCCAAGCATTTT. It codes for CASSPGPSNQPKHF.

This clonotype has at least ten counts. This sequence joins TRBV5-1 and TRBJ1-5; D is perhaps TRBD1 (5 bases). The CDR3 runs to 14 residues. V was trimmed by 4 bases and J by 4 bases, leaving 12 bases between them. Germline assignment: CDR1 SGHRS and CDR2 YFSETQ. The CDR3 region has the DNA TGCGCCAGCAGCCCGGTGGGGGGAAATCAGCCCCAGCATTTT. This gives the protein CASSPVGGNQPQHF. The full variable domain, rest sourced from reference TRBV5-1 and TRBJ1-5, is KAGVTQTPRYLIKTRGQQVTLSCSPISGHRSVSWYQQTPGQGLQFLFEYFSETQRNKGNFPGRFSGRQFSNSRSEMNVSTLELGDSALYLCASSPVGGNQPQHFGDGTRLSIL.

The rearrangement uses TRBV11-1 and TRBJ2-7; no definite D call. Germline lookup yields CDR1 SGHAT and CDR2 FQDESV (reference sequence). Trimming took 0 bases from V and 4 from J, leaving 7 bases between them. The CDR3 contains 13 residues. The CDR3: CASSLAPVYEQYF. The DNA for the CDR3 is TGTGCCAGCAGCTTAGCCCCGGTATACGAGCAGTACTTC.

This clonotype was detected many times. CDR3 bases: TGTGCCAGCAGCCAAGAAGCTATGGTGGGACACGGGGAGCTGTTTTTT. Its protein is CASSQEAMVGHGELFF. The chain joins TRBV4-2 to TRBJ2-2, with a weak D call TRBD1 (6 bases). CDR1 is LGHNA, CDR2 YNFKEQ, per germline. The CDR3 has 16 residues. V was cut by 0 bases and J by 7 bases, with 15 bases left in between.

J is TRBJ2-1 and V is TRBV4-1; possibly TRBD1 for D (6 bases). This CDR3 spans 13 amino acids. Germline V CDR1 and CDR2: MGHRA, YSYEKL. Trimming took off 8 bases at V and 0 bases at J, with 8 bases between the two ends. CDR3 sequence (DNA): TGCGCCAGCCAGGGGAGCTCCTACAATGAGCAGTTCTTC. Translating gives CASQGSSYNEQFF.

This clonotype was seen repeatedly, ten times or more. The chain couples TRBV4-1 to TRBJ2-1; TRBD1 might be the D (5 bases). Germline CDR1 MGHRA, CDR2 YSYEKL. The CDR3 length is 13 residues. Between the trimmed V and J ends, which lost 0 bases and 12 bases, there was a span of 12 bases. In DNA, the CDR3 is TGCGCCAGCAGCCAAGATGTTGCGACAGTGCAGTTCTTC. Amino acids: CASSQDVATVQFF.

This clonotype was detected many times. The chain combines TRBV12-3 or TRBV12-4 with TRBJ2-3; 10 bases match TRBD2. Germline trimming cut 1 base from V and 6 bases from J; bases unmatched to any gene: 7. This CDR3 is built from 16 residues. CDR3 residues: CASSLVLAGPSDTQYF. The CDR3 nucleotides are TGTGCCAGCAGTTTAGTACTAGCGGGGCCTAGTGATACGCAGTATTTT.

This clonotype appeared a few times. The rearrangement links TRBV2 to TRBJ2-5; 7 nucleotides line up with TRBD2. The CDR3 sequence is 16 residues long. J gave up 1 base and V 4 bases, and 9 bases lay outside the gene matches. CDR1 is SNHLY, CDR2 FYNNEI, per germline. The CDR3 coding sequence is TGTGCCAGCAGTGTTTCGCTAGCGGAAACCCAAGAGACCCAGTACTTC. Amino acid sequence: CASSVSLAETQETQYF.

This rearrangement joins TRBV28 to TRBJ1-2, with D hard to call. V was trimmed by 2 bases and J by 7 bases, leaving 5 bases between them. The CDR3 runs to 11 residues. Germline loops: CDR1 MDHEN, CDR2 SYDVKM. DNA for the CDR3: TGTGCCAGCAGTTTAGGGGTTGGCTACACCTTC. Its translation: CASSLGVGYTF.

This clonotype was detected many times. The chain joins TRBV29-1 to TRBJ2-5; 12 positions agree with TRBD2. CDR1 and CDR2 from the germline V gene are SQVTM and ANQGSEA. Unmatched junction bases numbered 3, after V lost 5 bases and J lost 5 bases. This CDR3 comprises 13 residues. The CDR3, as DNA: TGCAGCGTTAGGACTAGCGGGATGGAGACCCAGTACTTC. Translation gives CSVRTSGMETQYF.

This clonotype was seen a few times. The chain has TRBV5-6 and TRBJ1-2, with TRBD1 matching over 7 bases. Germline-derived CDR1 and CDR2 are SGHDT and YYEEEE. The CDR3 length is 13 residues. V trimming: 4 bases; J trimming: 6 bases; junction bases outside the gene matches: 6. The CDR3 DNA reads TGTGCCAGCAGCGCTGACAGGGTTGATGGCTACACCTTC. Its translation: CASSADRVDGYTF.

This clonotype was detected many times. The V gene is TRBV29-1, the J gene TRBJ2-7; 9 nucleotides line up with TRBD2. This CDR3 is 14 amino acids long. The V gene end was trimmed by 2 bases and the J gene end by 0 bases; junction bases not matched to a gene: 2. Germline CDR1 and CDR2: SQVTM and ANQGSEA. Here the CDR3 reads CSVEPSGVSYEQYF. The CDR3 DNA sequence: TGCAGCGTTGAACCTAGCGGGGTCTCCTACGAGCAGTACTTC.

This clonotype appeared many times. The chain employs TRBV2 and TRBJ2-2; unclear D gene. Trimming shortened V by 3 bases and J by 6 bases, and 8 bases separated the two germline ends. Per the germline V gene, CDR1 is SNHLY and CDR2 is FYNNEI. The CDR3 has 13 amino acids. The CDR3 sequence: CASSDNLAGELFF. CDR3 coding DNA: TGTGCCAGCAGTGATAATCTCGCCGGGGAGCTGTTTTTT.

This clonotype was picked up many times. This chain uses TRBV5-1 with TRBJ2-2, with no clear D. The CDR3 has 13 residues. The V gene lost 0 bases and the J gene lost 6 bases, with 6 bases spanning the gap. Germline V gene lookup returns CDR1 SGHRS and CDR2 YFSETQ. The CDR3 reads CASSLGSAGELFF. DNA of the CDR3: TGCGCCAGCAGCTTGGGTTCGGCCGGGGAGCTGTTTTTT.

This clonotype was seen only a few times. The CDR3 loop reads CAWRGLAVTDTQYF. CDR3 coding DNA: TGTGCCTGGAGAGGACTAGCGGTTACAGATACGCAGTATTTT. The rearrangement uses TRBV30 and TRBJ2-3, with 10 bases identical to TRBD2. Germline V gene lookup returns CDR1 GTSNPN and CDR2 SVGIG (reference sequence). The V gene end was trimmed by 3 bases and the J gene end by 3 bases; junction bases not matched to a gene: 3. The CDR3 runs 14 residues.

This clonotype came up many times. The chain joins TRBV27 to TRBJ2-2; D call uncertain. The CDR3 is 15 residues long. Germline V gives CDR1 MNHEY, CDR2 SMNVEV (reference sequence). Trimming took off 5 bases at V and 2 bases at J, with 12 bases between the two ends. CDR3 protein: CASSLQILNTGELFF. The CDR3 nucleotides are TGTGCCAGCAGTCTCCAAATACTTAACACCGGGGAGCTGTTTTTT.

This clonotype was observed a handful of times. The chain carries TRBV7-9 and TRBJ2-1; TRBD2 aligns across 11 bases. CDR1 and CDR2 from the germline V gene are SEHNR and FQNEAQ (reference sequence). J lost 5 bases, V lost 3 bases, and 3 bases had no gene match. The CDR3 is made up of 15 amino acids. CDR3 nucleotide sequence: TGTGCCAGCAGCTTTACTAGCGGGAGAAACAATGAGCAGTTCTTC. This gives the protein CASSFTSGRNNEQFF.